The rows below give T cell receptor beta chains drawn from one sample of a study of shared clonotypes between healthy human individuals. Data came from immunoSEQ multiplex PCR; TCRdb stores just in-frame clones and leaves some out. The sample has roughly 770,000 clones; just over 95% are singletons. Sequencing was carried out using naive CD8+ T cells sorted from blood. The receptors were gathered from a man aged 25-40 years in good health. Each CDR3 is given with its conserved first and last residue. A D gene is named only where the DNA matches it firmly. The size field is filled for only some rows; it gives once, few, many or a size class.

V gene	CDR3 length	clone size	D gene	J gene	CDR3 protein	CDR3 DNA
TRBV11-2	13	-	-	TRBJ2-5	CASSSLGTETQYF	TGTGCCAGCAGCTCCCTAGGCACAGAGACCCAGTACTTC
TRBV6-1	13	-	-	TRBJ2-7	CASSSGRTYEQYF	TGTGCCAGCAGTAGTGGACGGACGTACGAGCAGTACTTC
TRBV6-1	14	once	-	TRBJ2-7	CASSEARHTYEQYF	TGTGCCAGCAGTGAAGCGAGGCATACCTACGAGCAGTACTTC
TRBV5-1	14	-	-	TRBJ2-1	CASSLEFSWNEQFF	TGCGCCAGCAGCTTGGAGTTCTCTTGGAATGAGCAGTTCTTC
TRBV7-8	14	once	-	TRBJ1-4	CASSLSATNEKLFF	TGTGCCAGCAGTCTATCTGCAACTAATGAAAAACTGTTTTTT
TRBV27	13	-	-	TRBJ2-7	CASSLSGRNEQYF	TGTGCCAGCAGTTTATCGGGGAGGAACGAGCAGTACTTC
TRBV7-9	15	-	-	TRBJ2-2	CASSQTAAYTGELFF	TGTGCCAGCAGCCAGACCGCTGCGTACACCGGGGAGCTGTTTTTT
TRBV28	15	-	TRBD1	TRBJ2-7	CASSFPGTGAYEQYF	TGTGCCAGCAGTTTTCCCGGGACAGGGGCCTACGAGCAGTACTTC
TRBV13	15	-	-	TRBJ1-5	CASSDGRAPLEPQHF	TGTGCCAGCAGCGACGGCAGGGCCCCTCTCGAGCCCCAGCATTTT
TRBV27	13	-	TRBD2	TRBJ2-7	CASSLAGPYEQYF	TGTGCCAGCAGCTTAGCGGGACCCTACGAGCAGTACTTC
TRBV4-3	15	-	-	TRBJ1-2	CASSQDNRVDYGYTF	TGCGCCAGCAGCCAAGATAACAGGGTAGACTATGGCTACACCTTC
TRBV4-1	11	once	-	TRBJ2-2	CASSLYGELFF	TGCGCCAGCAGCCTATACGGGGAGCTGTTTTTT
TRBV7-9	15	once	TRBD1	TRBJ1-4	CASSSKDRLNEKLFF	TGTGCCAGCAGCTCTAAGGACAGGCTGAATGAAAAACTGTTTTTT
TRBV9	15	-	TRBD2	TRBJ2-7	CASTSGREGSDEQYF	TGTGCCAGCACATCTGGGCGGGAGGGGTCCGACGAGCAGTACTTC
TRBV9	14	-	-	TRBJ2-3	CASSVFFEADTQYF	TGTGCCAGCAGCGTCTTTTTCGAGGCAGATACGCAGTATTTT
TRBV29-1	14	-	TRBD1	TRBJ2-7	CSVDKGQGDYEQYF	TGCAGCGTAGATAAAGGACAGGGGGACTACGAGCAGTACTTC
TRBV7-2	14	-	-	TRBJ2-7	CASTYPIEGYEQYF	TGTGCCAGCACCTACCCTATTGAGGGGTACGAGCAGTACTTC
TRBV5-4	18	-	TRBD2	TRBJ2-1	CASSLGSSGGPQGDEQFF	TGTGCCAGCAGCTTGGGTTCTAGCGGGGGACCCCAAGGAGATGAGCAGTTCTTC
TRBV5-6	14	-	-	TRBJ1-5	CASSLGGFGQPQHF	TGTGCCAGCAGCTTGGGGGGGTTCGGTCAGCCCCAGCATTTT
TRBV4-3	18	-	-	TRBJ2-5	CASSQEAPRVLGKETQYF	TGCGCCAGCAGCCAAGAAGCCCCCCGGGTGTTAGGGAAGGAGACCCAGTACTTC
TRBV4-3	14	-	-	TRBJ2-7	CASSQDWRRDEQYF	TGCGCCAGCAGCCAAGATTGGCGCAGGGACGAGCAGTACTTC
TRBV10-3	18	-	TRBD1	TRBJ1-2	CAISESFRGQGFTYGYTF	TGTGCCATCAGTGAGTCTTTTCGAGGACAGGGCTTTACATATGGCTACACCTTC
TRBV7-6	14	-	TRBD2	TRBJ2-7	CASSASGRNYEQYF	TGTGCCAGCAGCGCTAGCGGGAGAAACTACGAGCAGTACTTC
TRBV30	15	-	TRBD1	TRBJ2-5	CAWSEGQGVRETQYF	TGTGCCTGGAGTGAAGGACAGGGGGTAAGAGAGACCCAGTACTTC
TRBV30	12	-	-	TRBJ2-7	CAWSAGLYEQYF	TGTGCCTGGAGTGCCGGGCTTTACGAGCAGTACTTC
TRBV18	16	-	-	TRBJ1-2	CASSPTDRPPKDGYTF	TGTGCCAGCTCACCGACAGACCGGCCCCCCAAGGATGGCTACACCTTC
TRBV18	15	once	-	TRBJ2-5	CASSPGGASKETQYF	TGTGCCAGCTCACCAGGGGGCGCTTCGAAAGAGACCCAGTACTTC
TRBV5-1	13	-	-	TRBJ2-7	CASSLDIHYEQYF	TGCGCCAGCAGCTTGGATATACACTACGAGCAGTACTTC
TRBV7-9	11	-	-	TRBJ2-7	CAFQVGYEQYF	TGTGCCTTTCAGGTGGGCTACGAGCAGTACTTC
TRBV7-2	14	-	-	TRBJ2-1	CASSSGTSYNEQFF	TGTGCCAGCAGCTCAGGTACATCCTACAATGAGCAGTTCTTC
TRBV27	14	-	-	TRBJ2-7	CASSSSRGFSEQYF	TGTGCCAGCAGTTCTAGCCGCGGGTTCTCCGAGCAGTACTTC
TRBV27	17	-	TRBD2	TRBJ2-1	CASSGTSATGAYNEQFF	TGTGCCAGCAGCGGGACTAGCGCGACGGGGGCTTACAATGAGCAGTTCTTC
TRBV4-1	16	-	TRBD2	TRBJ2-7	CASSQVVGGVRDEQYF	TGCGCCAGCAGCCAAGTCGTCGGGGGGGTGAGGGACGAGCAGTACTTC
TRBV10-1	14	once	TRBD2	TRBJ2-3	CASSDGLATDTQYF	TGCGCCAGCAGTGATGGACTAGCGACAGATACGCAGTATTTT
TRBV11-2	14	-	-	TRBJ2-1	CASSAGTDDNEQFF	TGTGCCAGCAGCGCGGGTACCGACGACAATGAGCAGTTCTTC
TRBV11-2	13	-	-	TRBJ2-7	CASSLGAFYEQYF	TGTGCCAGCAGCTTAGGTGCCTTCTACGAGCAGTACTTC
TRBV5-1	13	-	-	TRBJ2-7	CASSSQGAWEQYF	TGCGCCAGCAGCTCCCAGGGAGCGTGGGAGCAGTACTTC
TRBV28	17	few	TRBD1	TRBJ2-2	CASSFLQGAPNTGELFF	TGTGCCAGCAGTTTCCTTCAGGGGGCCCCGAACACCGGGGAGCTGTTTTTT
TRBV27	16	-	TRBD1	TRBJ1-1	CASRVREQGGLAEAFF	TGTGCCAGCAGAGTTAGGGAACAGGGGGGCCTCGCTGAAGCTTTCTTT
TRBV7-9	13	-	-	TRBJ2-7	CASSPGLSYEQYF	TGTGCCAGCAGCCCGGGACTTTCCTACGAGCAGTACTTC
TRBV7-7	18	-	TRBD2	TRBJ2-2	CASSLELAGGGNTGELFF	TGTGCTAGCAGCTTAGAACTAGCGGGAGGCGGGAACACCGGGGAGCTGTTTTTT
TRBV7-9	12	-	-	TRBJ1-1	CASSLDDNEAFF	TGTGCCAGCAGCTTAGACGACAATGAAGCTTTCTTT
TRBV7-8	17	-	TRBD2	TRBJ2-1	CASSLEGLGEKWNEQFF	TGTGCCAGCAGCTTAGAGGGACTAGGGGAAAAATGGAATGAGCAGTTCTTC
TRBV9	15	-	-	TRBJ2-7	CASSVHGESSYEQYF	TGTGCCAGCAGCGTACACGGGGAGAGCTCCTACGAGCAGTACTTC
TRBV9	11	-	-	TRBJ1-2	CASSSRDGYTF	TGTGCCAGCAGCAGCAGGGATGGCTACACCTTC
TRBV28	15	-	TRBD2	TRBJ2-5	CASTPGLGSRETQYF	TGTGCCAGCACCCCGGGACTAGGATCTAGAGAGACCCAGTACTTC
TRBV11-2	17	once	-	TRBJ1-1	CASSLDRWGIRNTEAFF	TGTGCCAGCAGCTTAGATCGATGGGGTATTAGGAACACTGAAGCTTTCTTT
TRBV5-1	16	-	TRBD2	TRBJ2-7	CASSLETSRFSYEQYF	TGCGCCAGCAGCTTGGAGACTAGCCGATTCTCCTACGAGCAGTACTTC
TRBV4-3	17	-	-	TRBJ2-1	CASSQDPGPRSYNEQFF	TGCGCCAGCAGCCAAGATCCGGGACCCAGATCCTACAATGAGCAGTTCTTC
TRBV7-6	15	-	-	TRBJ1-1	CASSPRESGRTEAFF	TGTGCCAGCAGCCCCCGGGAATCAGGGCGCACTGAAGCTTTCTTT
TRBV5-1	13	-	-	TRBJ2-3	CASSLEPPDTQYF	TGCGCCAGCAGCTTGGAGCCCCCAGATACGCAGTATTTT
TRBV9	15	-	-	TRBJ2-1	CASSPRDSSYNEQFF	TGTGCCAGCAGCCCTAGAGATAGCTCCTACAATGAGCAGTTCTTC
TRBV9	15	-	-	TRBJ2-7	CASSVEGGDPYEQYF	TGTGCCAGCAGCGTAGAGGGAGGCGACCCCTACGAGCAGTACTTC
TRBV2	10	once	-	TRBJ1-2	CASRGPSYTF	TGTGCCAGCAGGGGCCCCTCCTACACCTTC
TRBV27	13	-	-	TRBJ2-3	CASSLGAADTQYF	TGTGCCAGCAGTTTAGGGGCAGCAGATACGCAGTATTTT
TRBV9	15	-	-	TRBJ1-1	CASSVGVSGGTEAFF	TGTGCCAGCAGCGTAGGAGTGAGCGGGGGCACTGAAGCTTTCTTT